Below, one T cell receptor (beta chain) is given with its context. What it binds is not known. The data belong to a study of CD8 T cells in Susac syndrome. Study background: Patients with Susac syndrome who were sequenced included more than 5 with active disease and eight in remission. General study results and limits: In its TCR sequencing and HLA analysis, the study acknowledged that the number of individuals was relatively small.

This CDR3 is 13 amino acids long. V shed 1 base and J shed 9 bases, with 13 bases lying between them. Germline V gene data show CDR1 as MGHDK and CDR2 as SYGVNS. cDNA came from about 0.5 to 1 ug RNA primed by random hexamers. The TCR beta CDR3 was amplified by immunoSEQ multiplex PCR across 54 Vbeta, 13 Jbeta. TCRdb fed the immunoSEQ multiplex PCR reads into MiXCR, producing one record per CDR3 protein. Of about 150,000 distinct CDR3 sequences in the sample, almost 96% were seen once. The sequenced sample consisted of CD4+ T cells from PBMCs. J is TRBJ2-7 and V is TRBV25-1; no definite D call. The clonotype originates from a human donor with Susac syndrome. The CDR3 is CASSESELRGQYF. In DNA, the CDR3 is TGTGCCAGCAGTGAATCTGAATTACGAGGGCAGTACTTC.